The 32 T cell receptor beta chains reported below all come from one sample, sequenced in a study of T cell responses to AZD1222 COVID-19 vaccine. This table comes from immunoSEQ multiplex PCR, and its TCRdb copy is limited to in-frame clones, with some not included. This table has around 140,000 clones, roughly 92% appearing once. The input for sequencing was peripheral blood, taken on day 0 of AZD1222 vaccination. These receptors were taken from an adult in good health.

The chain recombines TRBV19 with TRBJ2-1; 7 bases align to TRBD1. Germline V gene lookup returns CDR1 LNHDA and CDR2 SQIVND (reference sequence). J was trimmed by 7 bases and V by 7 bases; bases with no gene match: 19. This CDR3 contains 17 residues. This CDR3 is CASIRMRGLTGRNEQFF. Here the CDR3 DNA reads TGTGCCAGTATCAGAATGAGGGGTCTGACAGGGAGAAATGAGCAGTTCTTC.

The sample holds one count of this clone. The rearrangement links TRBV19 to TRBJ1-4; TRBD1 agrees at 8 bases. The CDR3 is 20 amino acids. J lost 1 base, V lost 5 bases, and 18 bases had no gene match. In germline, CDR1 is LNHDA, CDR2 SQIVND (reference sequence). As DNA, the CDR3 is TGTGCCAGTAGTGGCCAAAAGCAGGGGGCTTTATACGGAACTAATGAAAAACTGTTTTTT. It yields the protein CASSGQKQGALYGTNEKLFF.

The chain is built from TRBV12-3 or TRBV12-4 and TRBJ1-2; 8 bases line up with TRBD1. This CDR3 has 13 amino acids. With 4 bases clipped from V and 3 bases from J, the junction kept 1 base outside the gene matches. The CDR3 sequence: CASSSTGDYGYTF. The CDR3 nucleotides read TGTGCCAGCAGTTCGACAGGGGACTATGGCTACACCTTC.

V is TRBV18 and J is TRBJ1-1; unclear D gene. Germline-derived CDR1 and CDR2 are KGHSH and LQKENI. V was trimmed by 5 bases and J by 0 bases, leaving 10 bases between them. The CDR3 loop spans 14 amino acids. The CDR3 loop is CASSSRDMNTEAFF. The CDR3 DNA is TGTGCCAGCTCATCAAGAGATATGAACACTGAAGCTTTCTTT.

This chain uses TRBV5-5 with TRBJ2-2; 7 bases fit TRBD2. The CDR3 loop spans 15 amino acids. V lost 7 bases, J lost 4 bases, and 10 bases stayed unmatched. Per germline, CDR1 SGHKS and CDR2 YYEKEE (reference sequence). The CDR3 is CASGVSGIGTGELFF. The CDR3 nucleotides read TGTGCCAGCGGGGTGAGCGGGATTGGCACCGGGGAGCTGTTTTTT.

The CDR3 sequence: CASDRYGKGAYEQYF. As DNA, the CDR3 is TGTGCCAGCGACCGGTACGGTAAGGGGGCCTACGAGCAGTACTTC. This rearrangement joins TRBV5-5 to TRBJ2-7, with D possibly TRBD1 on 6 matching bases. CDR1 SGHKS and CDR2 YYEKEE come from the germline V gene (reference sequence). The ends were cut back, 7 bases at V and 2 bases at J, with 19 bases in the middle. The CDR3 runs 15 residues.

The rearrangement uses TRBV7-6 and TRBJ1-1; weak D call: TRBD1 (6 bases). Germline values: CDR1 SGHVS, CDR2 FNYEAQ. Trimming took off 2 bases at V and 5 bases at J, with 12 bases between the two ends. The CDR3 extends over 14 amino acids. The CDR3 loop is CASSLKGEWTEAFF. The CDR3 DNA follows: TGTGCCAGCAGCTTAAAGGGGGAATGGACTGAAGCTTTCTTT.

This rearrangement joins TRBV11-2 to TRBJ2-7; a possible D gene is TRBD1 (5 bases). This CDR3 is built from 15 residues. The V gene's germline CDR1 is SGHAT and CDR2 FQNNGV. V lost 5 bases, J lost 2 bases, and 16 bases lay in between. In DNA, the CDR3 is TGTGCCAGCAGCCCCCGCAGGGTGATCACCTACGAGCAGTACTTC. Amino acid sequence: CASSPRRVITYEQYF.

This clone is medium-sized by share. In DNA form, the CDR3 reads TGTGCCAGTAGTATAGGGGGGGAAGCTAACGAGCAGTACTTC. Translation: CASSIGGEANEQYF. J is TRBJ2-7 and V is TRBV19, with D perhaps TRBD2 (6 bases). Germline-derived CDR1 and CDR2 are LNHDA and SQIVND (reference sequence). The CDR3 covers 14 residues. The ends were cut back, 1 base at V and 5 bases at J, with 12 bases in the middle.

The V and J genes are TRBV6-5 and TRBJ2-7; 12 bases match TRBD2. Germline CDR1 is MNHEY and CDR2 is SVGAGI. CDR3 length: 15 residues. The ends lost 5 bases at V and 4 bases at J; junction bases unmatched: 6. CDR3 loop: CASSKTSGRAYEQYF. The CDR3 nucleotides are TGTGCCAGCAGTAAGACTAGCGGGAGAGCGTACGAGCAGTACTTC.

The chain recombines TRBV2 with TRBJ2-7; TRBD1 or TRBD2 may be the D gene (5 bases each). Per germline, CDR1 SNHLY and CDR2 FYNNEI. The CDR3 has 16 amino acids. Trimming stripped 0 bases from V and 0 bases from J, with 12 bases between. Here the CDR3 reads CASSEASRDPSYEQYF. The DNA of the CDR3 is TGTGCCAGCAGTGAAGCGAGCAGGGACCCCTCCTACGAGCAGTACTTC.

The chain combines TRBV28 with TRBJ2-7, with TRBD1 matching 9 bases. The V gene end was trimmed by 5 bases and the J gene end by 4 bases; junction bases not matched to a gene: 6. Germline V CDR1 and CDR2: MDHEN, SYDVKM. The CDR3 extends over 14 amino acids. CDR3 sequence: CASSLQGARYEQYF. The CDR3 coding sequence is TGTGCCAGCAGTCTACAGGGGGCGCGGTACGAGCAGTACTTC.

A single count supports this clone. This chain connects TRBV19 to TRBJ1-6; D is ambiguous. This CDR3 contains 14 residues. Per germline, CDR1 LNHDA and CDR2 SQIVND (reference sequence). The V gene lost 4 bases and the J gene lost 11 bases, with 15 bases spanning the gap. CDR3 residues: CASSTRTTDPPLHF. The CDR3 DNA follows: TGTGCCAGTAGTACTAGAACCACAGATCCACCCCTCCACTTT.

V is TRBV5-1 and J is TRBJ2-1; possibly TRBD1 for D (6 bases). The V and J ends lost 4 bases and 6 bases respectively, with 17 bases between them. The CDR3 spans 15 residues. From germline, CDR1 is SGHRS and CDR2 YFSETQ. CDR3 DNA: TGCGCCAGCAGCGTCCGGGACACGCCCTTCAATGAGCAGTTCTTC. Translating it yields CASSVRDTPFNEQFF.

The J gene is TRBJ1-2, the V gene TRBV19; D perhaps matches TRBD1 (5 bases). The V and J ends lost 6 bases and 0 bases respectively, with 20 bases between them. CDR1 and CDR2 (germline): LNHDA, SQIVND (reference sequence). The CDR3 has 17 residues. The CDR3 nucleotides read TGTGCCAGTAGCCTCTATTCCAGGGTCCAAGCTAACTATGGCTACACCTTC. It codes for CASSLYSRVQANYGYTF.

This chain joins TRBV6-5 and TRBJ1-5, with D perhaps matching TRBD1 (6 bases). CDR3 length equals 14 residues. Trimming took off 4 bases at V and 7 bases at J, with 14 bases between the two ends. Germline loops: CDR1 MNHEY, CDR2 SVGAGI. The CDR3 DNA reads as TGTGCCAGCAGTTCAGCAGGGGTTAGACAGCCCCAGCATTTT. Translated, it gives CASSSAGVRQPQHF.

This clone was counted a few times. The chain couples TRBV5-4 to TRBJ1-5; D unclear. CDR3 length equals 12 residues. V was cut by 4 bases and J by 3 bases, with 5 bases left in between. Germline V CDR1 and CDR2: SGHNT, YYREEE (reference sequence). The CDR3 protein is CASSRDNQPQHF. CDR3 DNA sequence: TGTGCCAGCAGCCGGGACAATCAGCCCCAGCATTTT.

The chain uses TRBV29-1 and TRBJ2-2, with D perhaps TRBD2 (5 bases). CDR3 size: 13 residues. The V gene's germline CDR1 is SQVTM and CDR2 ANQGSEA. The ends were cut back, 6 bases at V and 2 bases at J, with 10 bases in the middle. CDR3 loop: CSVYGINTGELFF. The DNA for the CDR3 is TGCAGCGTGTACGGGATAAACACCGGGGAGCTGTTTTTT.

This clone turned up a few times. The CDR3: CASSRGTLELLDTQYF. The DNA of the CDR3 is TGTGCCAGCAGCAGGGGGACGCTTGAATTATTGGATACGCAGTATTTT. This chain links TRBV7-9 with TRBJ2-3; the D gene is possibly TRBD1 (6 bases). Trimming pared 5 bases from V and 6 bases from J, leaving 21 bases between. The germline gives CDR1 SEHNR, CDR2 FQNEAQ (reference sequence). The CDR3 extends over 16 amino acids. The whole variable domain, filled in from reference TRBV7-9 and TRBJ2-3, reads DTGVSQNPRHKITKRGQNVTFRCDPISEHNRLYWYRQTLGQGPEFLTYFQNEAQLEKSRLLSDRFSAERPKGSFSTLEIQRTEQGDSAMYLCASSRGTLELLDTQYFGPGTRLTVL.

The chain joins TRBV10-3 to TRBJ2-7; D unresolved. CDR1 ENHRY and CDR2 SYGVKD come from the germline V gene. The CDR3 spans 12 residues. V lost 4 bases and J lost 6, with 10 bases in between. The CDR3 protein is CAISVLGSEQYF. The CDR3 DNA follows: TGTGCCATCAGTGTCCTCGGTAGCGAGCAGTACTTC.

DNA of the CDR3: TGTGCCAGTAGTCTTAACAGGGGGGTCGGGGAGCTGTTTTTT. Amino acids: CASSLNRGVGELFF. The chain links TRBV19 to TRBJ2-2; 8 bases match TRBD1. Germline V gene lookup returns CDR1 LNHDA and CDR2 SQIVND (reference sequence). Trimming removed 5 bases from V and 7 bases from J; junction bases left unmatched: 6. This CDR3 is built from 14 residues.

The rearrangement uses TRBV13 and TRBJ2-7; tentatively, D is TRBD1 (7 bases). Between the trimmed V and J ends, which lost 5 bases and 2 bases, there was a span of 16 bases. CDR3 length: 15 amino acids. CDR1 PRHDT and CDR2 FYEKMQ come from the germline V gene (reference sequence). The CDR3 is CASSLAGTDPYEQYF. Here the CDR3 DNA reads TGTGCCAGCAGCCTCGCGGGGACAGATCCCTACGAGCAGTACTTC.

This sequence joins TRBV14 and TRBJ2-7, with D possibly matching TRBD1 (5 bases). CDR3 length: 14 residues. Germline-derived CDR1 and CDR2 are SGHDN and FVKESK. V lost 5 bases and J 0 bases, leaving 11 bases between the germline ends. CDR3 amino acids: CASSFQGDSYEQYF. In nucleotides, the CDR3 is TGTGCCAGCAGCTTCCAGGGCGACTCCTACGAGCAGTACTTC.

The sample holds one count of this clone. This rearrangement joins TRBV27 to TRBJ1-2; D unresolved. The germline V gene has CDR1 MNHEY and CDR2 SMNVEV (reference sequence). This CDR3 has 14 amino acids. The germline V and J ends were trimmed by 0 bases and 5 bases, with 10 bases remaining between them. The CDR3, as DNA: TGTGCCAGCAGTTTATCGTTAACAGCGTATGGCTACACCTTC. This encodes CASSLSLTAYGYTF.

J is TRBJ2-7 and V is TRBV24-1; 11 nucleotides agree with TRBD1. Germline CDR1 KGHDR, CDR2 SFDVKD. With V trimmed by 3 bases and J by 6 bases, 6 bases remained unmatched. The CDR3 consists of 15 residues. The CDR3 sequence: CATSDPGQGDREQYF. Here the CDR3 DNA reads TGTGCCACCAGTGATCCGGGACAGGGGGATCGCGAGCAGTACTTC.

V usage is TRBV27 and J usage is TRBJ1-6; TRBD1 might be the D (5 bases). Looked up from germline, CDR1 is MNHEY and CDR2 is SMNVEV (reference sequence). With 6 bases removed from V and 9 bases from J, the gap between germline ends came to 12 bases. The CDR3 consists of 13 residues. The CDR3 here is CASRGQGGSPLHF. Written as DNA, the CDR3 is TGTGCCAGCAGAGGGCAGGGTGGTTCACCCCTCCACTTT.

The chain uses TRBV28 and TRBJ2-1, with TRBD1 identical over 10 bases. V shed 6 bases and J 3 bases; nucleotides not matched to a gene: 8. This CDR3 has 16 residues. Germline CDR1 reads MDHEN; CDR2 reads SYDVKM. This chain's CDR3 is CASSIGGTGVYNEQFF. The CDR3 bases are TGTGCCAGCAGCATTGGCGGGACAGGGGTCTACAATGAGCAGTTCTTC.

This sequence joins TRBV3-1 (or the pseudogene TRBV3-2) and TRBJ1-2; D is uncertain. Trimming left V 5 bases short and J 4 bases short, with 17 bases between. CDR1 and CDR2 from the germline V gene are LGHDT and YNNKEL (reference sequence). There are 15 residues in the CDR3. The CDR3 here is CASSSRESGLYGYTF. In DNA form, the CDR3 reads TGTGCCAGCAGCTCCCGGGAGTCCGGTCTCTATGGCTACACCTTC.

The genes are TRBV28 and TRBJ1-2; TRBD1 matches 7 bases. The V gene's germline CDR1 is MDHEN and CDR2 SYDVKM. CDR3 length: 12 amino acids. The CDR3 nucleotides read TGTGGGCTACAGGGGCCTTATGGTGGCTACACCTTC. The encoded protein is CGLQGPYGGYTF.

The chain couples TRBV10-3 to TRBJ2-3, with 8 bases matching TRBD2. With V trimmed by 6 bases and J by 2 bases, 1 base remained unmatched. The CDR3 runs to 13 residues. Looked up from germline, CDR1 is ENHRY and CDR2 is SYGVKD. The CDR3 spells CAIRGLATDTQYF. The CDR3 bases are TGTGCCATCAGAGGACTAGCCACAGATACGCAGTATTTT.

The chain links TRBV21-1 to TRBJ2-3; TRBD2 was called by the table and not checked on the DNA. TRBV21-1 is a recognized pseudogene. The CDR3 consists of 16 residues. The CDR3 bases are TGTGCCAGCAGCTACCGGAGGGCTTCGTGCACAGATACGCAGTATTTT. Translation: CASSYRRASCTDTQYF.

This chain joins TRBV3-1 (or the pseudogene TRBV3-2) and TRBJ1-1; D is ambiguous. CDR3 length: 14 residues. Trimming took off 1 base at V and 2 bases at J, with 8 bases between the two ends. Germline lookup yields CDR1 LGHDT and CDR2 YNNKEL (reference sequence). CDR3 loop: CASSQVSDNTEAFF. The DNA for the CDR3 is TGTGCCAGCAGCCAAGTGTCAGACAACACTGAAGCTTTCTTT.